Presented here are 8 T cell receptor beta chains from one specimen sequenced in a study of CD8 T cells in ankylosing spondylitis. These TCRs are of unknown antigen specificity. Study-wide points: Typical of ankylosing spondylitis blood, it appeared, was a TCR beta motif of roughly eight highly homologous variants.

TCRdb ran MiXCR on the 5' RACE reads and lists one entry per CDR3 protein. The sample holds fewer than 400,000 distinct CDR3 sequences; 20% to 25% are singletons and the top ten take approximately 15%. Sequenced sample: blood, either unsorted or a sorted T cell fraction (not recorded which). These TCRs come from a male donor with ankylosing spondylitis.

The chain couples TRBV29-1 to TRBJ2-5, with D unresolved. This CDR3 has 11 residues. The germline V gene encodes CDR1 SQVTM and CDR2 ANQGSEA. V gave up 4 bases and J gave up 4 bases, with 7 bases separating them. The CDR3 reads CSVVIRETQYF. In DNA, the CDR3 is TGCAGCGTTGTGATAAGAGAGACCCAGTACTTC.

The chain joins TRBV7-2 to TRBJ2-3; TRBD2 agrees at 8 bases. Per germline, CDR1 SGHTA and CDR2 FQGNSA. The CDR3 consists of 16 residues. Trimming took 7 bases from V and 2 from J; bases not matched to a gene: 11. This chain's CDR3 is CASNPRGSGDTDTQYF. In DNA, the CDR3 is TGTGCCAGCAACCCGCGGGGTAGCGGGGACACAGATACGCAGTATTTT.

This clonotype has more than one count but fewer than ten. In DNA, the CDR3 is TGTGCCAGCAGCTCGACAGGGGTTAAGTATGGCTACACCTTC. This encodes CASSSTGVKYGYTF. V gene TRBV7-9 combines with J gene TRBJ1-2; the match to TRBD1 covers 8 bases. The J segment lost 5 bases and the V segment lost 4 bases, leaving 6 bases of the junction unmatched. This CDR3 comprises 14 residues. From germline, CDR1 is SEHNR and CDR2 FQNEAQ (reference sequence). The whole variable domain, filled in from reference TRBV7-9 and TRBJ1-2, reads DTGVSQNPRHKITKRGQNVTFRCDPISEHNRLYWYRQTLGQGPEFLTYFQNEAQLEKSRLLSDRFSAERPKGSFSTLEIQRTEQGDSAMYLCASSSTGVKYGYTFGSGTRLTVV.

In this sample, this clonotype turned up a few times. This chain uses TRBV2 with TRBJ2-1, with TRBD2 matching over 11 bases. Germline trimming cut 5 bases from V and 8 bases from J; bases unmatched to any gene: 8. CDR1 and CDR2 from the germline V gene are SNHLY and FYNNEI. The CDR3 extends over 15 amino acids. The CDR3 reads CASSIAGGPAHEQFF. The CDR3 DNA sequence: TGTGCCAGCAGTATAGCGGGAGGGCCTGCACATGAGCAGTTCTTC. Filled out from reference TRBV2 and TRBJ2-1, the complete variable domain reads EPEVTQTPSHQVTQMGQEVILRCVPISNHLYFYWYRQILGQKVEFLVSFYNNEISEKSEIFDDQFSVERPDGSNFTLKIRSTKLEDSAMYFCASSIAGGPAHEQFFGPGTRLTVL.

This clonotype has a handful of counts. The chain carries TRBV29-1 and TRBJ2-5, with D possibly TRBD1 on 6 matching bases. CDR3 length: 14 residues. Deletions cut 5 bases from V and 2 bases from J, with 15 bases between. Germline V gives CDR1 SQVTM, CDR2 ANQGSEA. This CDR3 reads CSVLPRGIQETQYF. The CDR3 region has the DNA TGCAGCGTTCTCCCGAGGGGGATTCAAGAGACCCAGTACTTC.

This clonotype was seen a handful of times. The chain combines TRBV28 with TRBJ2-1; possible D gene TRBD2, 6 bases. V dropped 2 bases and J dropped 4 bases, with 12 bases sitting between them. CDR3 length: 15 residues. Germline assignment: CDR1 MDHEN and CDR2 SYDVKM. Here the CDR3 reads CASSLAGQSYNEQFF. CDR3 sequence (DNA): TGTGCCAGCAGTTTAGCGGGGCAATCATACAATGAGCAGTTCTTC.

The chain recombines TRBV7-9 with TRBJ2-1; perhaps TRBD1 as D (10 bases). There are 17 residues in the CDR3. Germline V CDR1 and CDR2: SEHNR, FQNEAQ (reference sequence). Trimming shortened V by 5 bases and J by 9 bases, and 26 bases separated the two germline ends. The CDR3 here is CASSPWDRGLAGVEQFF. In nucleotides, the CDR3 is TGTGCCAGCAGCCCCTGGGACAGGGGACTAGCTGGAGTTGAGCAGTTCTTC.

The table lists this clonotype with many counts. The rearrangement links TRBV7-2 to TRBJ1-2; 9 bases match TRBD1. This CDR3 contains 17 residues. V lost 6 bases, J lost 4 bases, and 15 bases stayed unmatched. Germline assignment: CDR1 SGHTA and CDR2 FQGNSA. The CDR3 loop reads CASSVLGDTGGTYGYTF. The CDR3, as DNA: TGTGCCAGCAGTGTCTTAGGAGATACAGGGGGCACCTATGGCTACACCTTC.